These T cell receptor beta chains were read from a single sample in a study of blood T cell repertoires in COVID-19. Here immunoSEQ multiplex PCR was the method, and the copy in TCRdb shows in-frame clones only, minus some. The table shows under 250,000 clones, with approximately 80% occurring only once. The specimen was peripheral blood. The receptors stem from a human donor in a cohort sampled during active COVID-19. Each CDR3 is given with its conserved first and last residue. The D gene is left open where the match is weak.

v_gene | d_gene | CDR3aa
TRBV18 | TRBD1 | CASSPQGQGPEAFF
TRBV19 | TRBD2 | CASSIGTSEPTDTQYF
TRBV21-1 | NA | CASSKGRTGVLAFF
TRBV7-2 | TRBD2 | CASSFIAGSSYEQYF
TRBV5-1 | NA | CASSLAVDSGYTF
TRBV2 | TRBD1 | CASTPDTGVYGYTF
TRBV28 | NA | CASSSNHYGYTF
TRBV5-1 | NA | CASSLMGALNEQFF
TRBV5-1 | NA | CASSLLPPGDGYYEQYF
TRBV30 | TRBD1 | CAWSLKDRLVSYEQYF
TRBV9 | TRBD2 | CASSVGLAGGARETQYF
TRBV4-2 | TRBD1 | CASSQHGQGQIGNQPQHF
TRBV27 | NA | CASSPTLNTEAFF
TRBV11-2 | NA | CASRPTASDEQYF
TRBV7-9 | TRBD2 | CASSSGLLAAQETQYF
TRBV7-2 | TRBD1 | CASSLLGQAYPQETQYF
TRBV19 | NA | CASSPGTIPGLTDEQFF
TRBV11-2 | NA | CASSLETNTGELFF
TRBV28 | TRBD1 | CASSSIQGQANTGELFF
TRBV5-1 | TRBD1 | CASSLGQGGGNTIYF
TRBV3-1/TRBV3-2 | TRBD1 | CASSLRGRGQTGELFF
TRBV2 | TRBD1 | CASRDRGTDTQYF
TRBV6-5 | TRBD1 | CASSSDRPNTGELFF
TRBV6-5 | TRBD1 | CASSRGQGYYEQYF
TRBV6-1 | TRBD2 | CASSEWLLAGNQETQYF
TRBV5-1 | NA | CASRKGLAYEQYF
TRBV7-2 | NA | CASSLALVFRDNEQFF
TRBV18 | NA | CASSPWDTHQETQYF
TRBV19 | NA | CASSPGDGLNNYGYTF
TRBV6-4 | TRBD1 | CASSARGRGDTQYF
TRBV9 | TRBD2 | CASSVELAPSYEQFF
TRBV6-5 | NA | CASSYSEQYQETQYF
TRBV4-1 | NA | CASSQPDIETGNTIYF
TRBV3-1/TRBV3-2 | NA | CASSHIHRDNEQFF
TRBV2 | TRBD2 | CASRGTSSAEQYF
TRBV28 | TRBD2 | CASRLSGRNTGELFF
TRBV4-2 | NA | CASSQDLPGASGNTIYF
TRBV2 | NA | CASSKSGARNQPQHF
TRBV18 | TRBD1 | CASSLIGQDTDTQYF
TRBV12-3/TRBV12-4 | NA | CASSLSQTGELFF
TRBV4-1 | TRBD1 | CASSQEPGQGKYEQYF
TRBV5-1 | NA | CASSLGQPTDTQYF
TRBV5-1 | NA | CASSFGGGGYTF
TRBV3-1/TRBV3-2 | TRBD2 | CASSPGLAGTSGANVLTF
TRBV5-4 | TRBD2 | CASSIEREPSYEQYF
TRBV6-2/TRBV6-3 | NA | CASSYPGYEQYF
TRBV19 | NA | CASRGQYNEQFF
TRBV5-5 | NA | CASSLGSAEDTQYF
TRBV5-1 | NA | CASSPWREEGNEQFF
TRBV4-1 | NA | CASSQDQFGGGEKLFF
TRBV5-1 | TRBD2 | CASSKTGTRDTGELFF